This T cell receptor beta chain came from a study of T-cell reconstitution after alpha-beta-depleted transplantation in children. This clonotype was seen ten or more times. The CDR3 is 17 residues long. Trimming pared 2 bases from V and 4 bases from J, leaving 17 bases between. The V gene's germline CDR1 is SNHLY and CDR2 FYNNEI. Library preparation (for TCRbeta) was performed with unique molecular identifiers. Using its own MiXCR run on the PCR reads, TCRdb lists one record per CDR3 protein. The table has 250,000 to 300,000 distinct CDR3 sequences, 9.9% seen once; the top ten hold 10%. This chain connects TRBV2 to TRBJ2-2; D may correspond to TRBD1 or TRBD2 (5 bases each). Sequenced here: PBMCs from the stem cell graft donor, sampled from the stem cell graft. This TCR came from a human donor who donated a stem cell graft to a child with SCID. This CDR3 is CASSELHSAGTTGELFF. Here the CDR3 DNA reads TGTGCCAGCAGTGAATTGCATTCAGCAGGGACCACCGGGGAGCTGTTTTTT.